This T cell receptor (beta chain) was sequenced during a study of CD4 T cells in relation to SARS-CoV-2 and coronaviruses. TCRdb's copy holds only in-frame clones and misses some; the assay was immunoSEQ multiplex PCR. The sample contains about 37,000 clones, more than 70% of which appear only once. As concerns this clone: What it recognizes is unknown.

CDR3 length equals 15 residues. V trimming: 6 bases; J trimming: 3 bases; junction bases outside the gene matches: 6. Germline CDR1 WSHSY, CDR2 SAAADI. The sequenced sample was naive CD4+ T cells from PBMCs, cultured in vitro. The subset denotes: naive CD4+ T cells isolated by negative enrichment. The TCR was taken from an adult with COVID-19. The J gene is TRBJ2-3, the V gene TRBV10-2; 10 bases line up with TRBD2. The CDR3 loop is CASRFGAGGTDTQYF. CDR3 nucleotide sequence: TGCGCCAGCAGATTTGGAGCGGGGGGGACAGATACGCAGTATTTT.